This T cell receptor (beta chain) was sequenced for a study of read filtering for tumor transcriptome and immune sequencing. The overall study: Whole-transcriptome libraries were prepared after DNase treatment. Per sample, TCR-region reads ranged about 4 to 11 million by IR-seq, roughly 80 to 1273 by RNA-seq.

The library was built from about 0.4 ug RNA with molecular barcoded adaptors for alpha/delta and beta/gamma chains. A single record per CDR3 protein comes from TCRdb applying MiXCR to the reads. The profile shows roughly 24,000 distinct CDR3 sequences, roughly an eighth of them singletons. There are 14 residues in the CDR3. Germline V lookup: CDR1 MDHEN, CDR2 SYDVKM. Trimming removed 3 bases from V and 2 bases from J, with 7 bases in between. This clonotype has ten or more counts. The chain has TRBV28 and TRBJ1-4; D is ambiguous. This TCR was recovered from a donor at least 40 years old with multiple myeloma. Material for sequencing was a population of CD138-negative cells sorted from bone marrow. This chain's CDR3 is CASSFFRTNEKLFF. In nucleotides, the CDR3 is TGTGCCAGCAGTTTTTTTCGGACTAATGAAAAACTGTTTTTT.